The rows below give T cell receptor beta chains drawn from one sample of a study of PD-L1 blockade in urothelial cancer. Repertoires were generated with immunoSEQ multiplex PCR, while TCRdb's copy carries only in-frame clones and drops some. The data hold 90,000 to 120,000 clones, with about 85% observed a single time. Specimen: PBMCs, collected around atezolizumab (anti-PD-L1) treatment. The receptors were sampled from a man over 45 with urothelial cancer. Each CDR3 is given without its conserved first and last residue. Not all rows give a size; the values are once, few, many and, for expanded clones, a class.

v_gene	len	j_gene	abundance	CDR3aa
TRBV11-2	14	TRBJ2-7	NA	ASSWTSGVRRNEQY
TRBV30	13	TRBJ2-2	NA	AWSGTSGNTGELF
TRBV23-1	15	TRBJ1-3	NA	ASSEYWTGVSGNTIY
TRBV10-2	12	TRBJ2-7	once	ATFPPGQSYEQY
TRBV5-6	12	TRBJ2-5	NA	ASSLPQGQETQY
TRBV7-8	15	TRBJ1-5	NA	ASTPGTGLYSNQPQH
TRBV7-6	13	TRBJ2-1	NA	ASSVTGNSYNEQF
TRBV9	13	TRBJ1-2	NA	ASSEGDRVGDGYT
TRBV18	13	TRBJ2-7	NA	ASSLQDGGVYEQY
TRBV28	14	TRBJ1-2	NA	ASSPNTGASGYGYT
TRBV5-1	12	TRBJ2-7	NA	ASSTGQVPYEQY
TRBV2	10	TRBJ1-2	few	ASSGQAAGYT
TRBV5-1	17	TRBJ2-5	NA	ASSPRGGSHSPKEETQY
TRBV19	13	TRBJ2-1	NA	ASSESYAAYNEQF
TRBV19	10	TRBJ1-5	NA	ASSLDSRAQH
TRBV7-9	12	TRBJ1-1	NA	ASSFDQVNTEAF
TRBV7-9	14	TRBJ1-1	NA	ASSLPLQGARTEAF
TRBV9	12	TRBJ1-1	NA	ASSVEDTYTEAF
TRBV27	11	TRBJ2-1	NA	ASKTLLQGGQF
TRBV18	13	TRBJ2-2	NA	ASSPPVLRTGELF
TRBV11-1	12	TRBJ2-3	NA	ASSGDSLFDTQY
TRBV4-2	13	TRBJ2-2	NA	ASSQGDRNTGELF
TRBV7-3	14	TRBJ2-5	once	ASSLHGQALQETQY
TRBV30	10	TRBJ2-7	NA	AWSVGRELWY
TRBV4-2	12	TRBJ1-4	NA	ASSAGRGKEKLF
TRBV5-1	14	TRBJ2-1	NA	ASSLDRRGKGNEQF
TRBV28	12	TRBJ1-2	NA	ASRLGALNYGYT
TRBV2	14	TRBJ1-5	NA	ASSATSGTGNQPQH
TRBV18	15	TRBJ2-5	NA	ASSPPGLAGGVETQY
TRBV6-5	14	TRBJ2-7	NA	ASRYADRGGLYEQY
TRBV2	12	TRBJ2-1	NA	ASNFRGNNNEQF
TRBV27	12	TRBJ2-7	NA	ASSLKDYSYEQY